One and the same sample provided the 13 T cell receptor beta chains below, sequenced in a study of blood T cell repertoires in COVID-19. Data came from immunoSEQ multiplex PCR; TCRdb stores just in-frame clones and leaves some out. The table has some 400,000 clones, approximately 89% seen once; the top ten hold about 1.7%. Sequencing was done on a sample of PBMCs or T cells enriched from blood (not recorded which). All receptors come from a woman in her 30s who had recovered from COVID-19.

The chain uses TRBV3-1 (or the pseudogene TRBV3-2) and TRBJ1-1; maybe TRBD1 (6 bases). CDR3 length: 15 residues. Germline values: CDR1 LGHDT, CDR2 YNNKEL (reference sequence). The V end lost 4 bases, the J end lost 1 base, and 13 bases lay between the germline ends. CDR3 amino acids: CASSPYGQQNTEAFF. The CDR3 DNA reads TGTGCCAGCAGCCCTTACGGACAGCAGAACACTGAAGCTTTCTTT.

The genes are TRBV6-5 and TRBJ1-2; 10 bases align to TRBD1. The length of the CDR3 is 15 residues. In germline, CDR1 is MNHEY, CDR2 SVGAGI. V dropped 6 bases and J dropped 3; count of bases not matched to a gene: 7. This CDR3 is CASRRTGGADYGYTF. CDR3 in DNA: TGTGCCAGCAGACGGACAGGGGGTGCCGACTATGGCTACACCTTC.

V gene TRBV24-1 combines with J gene TRBJ2-1; 15 bases line up with TRBD2. Losses at the gene ends were 4 bases for V and 0 bases for J; bases not matched to a gene: 15. Germline CDR1 KGHDR, CDR2 SFDVKD. This CDR3 has 22 residues. In DNA form, the CDR3 reads TGTGCCACCAGTGACACCGGGACTAGCGGGAGGTCGTATAGGAGCTCCTACAATGAGCAGTTCTTC. It encodes CATSDTGTSGRSYRSSYNEQFF.

The chain joins TRBV13 to TRBJ2-1; TRBD2 is a possible D gene (6 bases). CDR3 length: 15 residues. Germline assignment: CDR1 PRHDT and CDR2 FYEKMQ (reference sequence). V was clipped by 1 base and J by 9 bases, with 16 bases between them. For the CDR3, the DNA is TGTGCCAGCAGCTTAGCTGGGCTAGCGAGAAGTGAGCAGTTCTTC. This translates into CASSLAGLARSEQFF.

The rearrangement uses TRBV6-6 and TRBJ2-3, with 9 bases matching TRBD1. CDR1 is MNHNY and CDR2 is SVGAGI in the germline V gene (reference sequence). The CDR3 spans 14 residues. Trimming took 6 bases from V and 4 from J; bases not matched to a gene: 5. CDR3: CASRDRGEADTQYF. CDR3 bases: TGTGCCAGCAGGGACAGGGGCGAGGCAGATACGCAGTATTTT.

V usage is TRBV19 and J usage is TRBJ1-4; no clear D. V lost 5 bases and J lost 8, with 9 bases in between. CDR1 and CDR2 from the germline V gene are LNHDA and SQIVND (reference sequence). This CDR3 contains 12 residues. The CDR3 reads CASSWGGEKLFF. Here the CDR3 DNA reads TGTGCCAGTAGTTGGGGAGGAGAAAAACTGTTTTTT.

This clone appeared a single time. The chain couples TRBV5-1 to TRBJ2-3; a weak D match, TRBD1 (6 bases). The CDR3 totals 15 residues. The ends were cut back, 0 bases at V and 3 bases at J, with 11 bases in the middle. Germline values: CDR1 SGHRS, CDR2 YFSETQ. The CDR3 here is CASSLVTGKTDTQYF. The CDR3, as DNA: TGCGCCAGCAGCTTGGTTACAGGGAAAACAGATACGCAGTATTTT.

The CDR3 loop reads CASSLTGYSNQPQHF. The CDR3 DNA reads as TGTGCCAGCAGCCTGACAGGGTATAGCAATCAGCCCCAGCATTTT. V gene TRBV5-6 combines with J gene TRBJ1-5; 7 positions agree with TRBD1. Germline CDR1 and CDR2: SGHDT and YYEEEE. The CDR3 contains 15 residues. V trimming: 4 bases; J trimming: 0 bases; junction bases outside the gene matches: 4. Full variable domain (missing parts from reference TRBV5-6 and TRBJ1-5): DAGVTQSPTHLIKTRGQQVTLRCSPKSGHDTVSWYQQALGQGPQFIFQYYEEEERQRGNFPDRFSGHQFPNYSSELNVNALLLGDSALYLCASSLTGYSNQPQHFGDGTRLSIL.

The chain combines TRBV6-5 with TRBJ2-3; 10 bases align to TRBD2. V was pared by 2 bases and J by 3 bases, with 2 bases of the junction left unmatched. In germline, CDR1 is MNHEY, CDR2 SVGAGI. The CDR3 has 15 amino acids. DNA of the CDR3: TGTGCCAGCAGTTACGGTAGCGGGGGGACAGATACGCAGTATTTT. Amino acid sequence: CASSYGSGGTDTQYF.

The chain has TRBV6-5 and TRBJ1-5; possibly TRBD1 for D (5 bases). CDR1 is MNHEY and CDR2 is SVGAGI in the germline V gene. The CDR3 is 13 amino acids. The V and J ends lost 6 bases and 7 bases respectively, with 13 bases between them. CDR3 DNA sequence: TGTGCCAGCAGACATGACAGTTTCCAGCCCCAGCATTTT. It specifies CASRHDSFQPQHF.

The chain combines TRBV30 with TRBJ2-5, with TRBD1 as a possible D gene (6 bases). CDR1 is GTSNPN and CDR2 is SVGIG in the germline V gene (reference sequence). The CDR3 length is 14 residues. The V end was cut by 1 base, the J end by 5 bases, with 14 bases between. CDR3 bases: TGTGCCTGGAGTGAGGGGGAGTGGGTGGAGACCCAGTACTTC. It codes for CAWSEGEWVETQYF.

In DNA, the CDR3 is TGTGCCAGCAAGACTACAACAGGGCCCCGCTGGGAGACCCAGTACTTC. This encodes CASKTTTGPRWETQYF. V usage is TRBV28 and J usage is TRBJ2-5, with D possibly matching TRBD1 (6 bases). Trimming stripped 7 bases from V and 5 bases from J, with 23 bases between. Germline CDR1 is MDHEN and CDR2 is SYDVKM. The length of the CDR3 is 16 residues. The whole variable domain, filled in from reference TRBV28 and TRBJ2-5, reads DVKVTQSSRYLVKRTGEKVFLECVQDMDHENMFWYRQDPGLGLRLIYFSYDVKMKEKGDIPEGYSVSREKKERFSLILESASTNQTSMYLCASKTTTGPRWETQYFGPGTRLLVL.

The chain joins TRBV2 to TRBJ2-7; TRBD2 matches at 7 bases. V trimming: 7 bases; J trimming: 3 bases; junction bases outside the gene matches: 9. Per the germline V gene, CDR1 is SNHLY and CDR2 is FYNNEI. CDR3 length: 14 amino acids. The CDR3 sequence is CASKGPSGGYEQYF. CDR3 DNA: TGTGCCAGCAAGGGGCCTAGCGGAGGCTACGAGCAGTACTTC.